The present TCR beta chain was sequenced within a study of blood T cell repertoires in COVID-19. For the study at large: The origin of the acute and convalescent COVID-19 samples was the United States, Italy and Spain. In each case, the material was cDNA or gDNA derived from T cells, B-cell-depleted T cells, or PBMCs.

Per the original data handling: Estimation of nucleated cell counts was performed using reference gene primer amplification. Some clones are missing from TCRdb's copy, which holds only in-frame ones; the method was immunoSEQ multiplex PCR. Clone size and the V and J calls come from that table; the DNA yielded D and trimming. The repertoire includes some 240,000 clones, 80% of them detected once, and around 13% sits in the top ten. Trimming removed 2 bases at V and 1 base at J, with 8 bases between. Germline-derived CDR1 and CDR2 are LGHDT and YNNKEL (reference sequence). This CDR3 region has 15 residues.

The chain carries TRBV3-1 (or the pseudogene TRBV3-2) and TRBJ2-2; D is uncertain. Sequenced: peripheral blood. This TCR came from a human donor in a cohort sampled during active COVID-19. The CDR3 is CASSQFLLNTGELFF. In nucleotides, the CDR3 is TGTGCCAGCAGCCAATTTCTACTGAACACCGGGGAGCTGTTTTTT.